The TCR beta chain under discussion was sequenced for a study of blood T cell repertoires in COVID-19. Study information: Italy, Spain and the United States were the sources of the convalescent and acute COVID-19 samples. In each case, the material was cDNA or gDNA derived from T cells, B-cell-depleted T cells, or PBMCs.

Study processing details: Amplification from reference gene primers served as the basis for estimated nucleated cell counts. Profiling relied on immunoSEQ multiplex PCR, and the TCRdb table lists in-frame clones only, not all of them. The V and J calls and clone size were taken over from that table, and D and trimming were inferred from the DNA. The data show 100,000 to 150,000 clones, about 84% seen once. The junction had 10 bases not matched to a gene; V was cut back by 6 bases and J by 8 bases. Germline V gene sequence: CDR1 KGHSH, CDR2 LQKENI. The CDR3 has 15 amino acids. The receptor comes from a woman aged 60-70 years with acute or convalescent COVID-19. This sequence joins TRBV18 and TRBJ1-4; 9 positions match TRBD1. Sequenced sample: peripheral blood. The CDR3 loop is CASSVGTGTSEKLFF. In DNA form, the CDR3 reads TGTGCCAGCTCGGTCGGGACAGGGACGTCGGAAAAACTGTTTTTT.